The 27 T cell receptor beta chains below all came from one sample that was sequenced in a study of cytomegalovirus exposure and HLA in healthy donors. The PCR was carried out with 60 Vbeta primers and 13 Jbeta primers. This table comes from immunoSEQ multiplex PCR, and its TCRdb copy is limited to in-frame clones, with some not included. The table shows under 200,000 clones, with around three quarters occurring only once. Sample: PBMCs. These receptors originate from a man aged 25 to 40 in good health and CMV-seropositive.

This clone was seen just once. V gene TRBV28 combines with J gene TRBJ1-5; D unresolved. The length of the CDR3 is 18 residues. Germline-derived CDR1 and CDR2 are MDHEN and SYDVKM. With 1 base removed from V and 7 bases from J, the gap between germline ends came to 23 bases. CDR3 amino acids: CASSLFYSGKRGRQPQHF. Written as DNA, the CDR3 is TGTGCCAGCAGTTTATTTTATTCCGGGAAAAGAGGAAGGCAGCCCCAGCATTTT.

This chain joins TRBV28 and TRBJ2-7, with D tentatively TRBD2 (6 bases). V was clipped by 2 bases and J by 3 bases, with 17 bases between them. The CDR3 is 16 residues long. The germline gives CDR1 MDHEN, CDR2 SYDVKM. Here the CDR3 reads CASSLPPGGGLYEQYF. CDR3 bases: TGTGCCAGCAGTTTACCACCCGGGGGTGGACTCTACGAGCAGTACTTC.

Comment on this clone: A junction boundary mismatches the germline segment, possibly from a read error. The J gene is TRBJ2-7, the V gene TRBV19; D unresolved. CDR1 and CDR2 (germline): LNHDA, SQIVND (reference sequence). This CDR3 has 14 residues. CDR3 nucleotide sequence: TGTGCCAGTAGTTTAGATCGGTGGTCCTACGAGCAGTACTTC. Its translation: CASSLDRWSYEQYF.

V gene TRBV28 combines with J gene TRBJ1-1, with 9 bases that match TRBD1. This CDR3 has 13 residues. In germline, CDR1 is MDHEN, CDR2 SYDVKM. V lost 3 bases and J lost 11; bases outside the gene matches: 7. The CDR3, as DNA: TGTGCCAGCAGTTTCCCGGGACAGGGTCGCGCTTTCTTT. Protein: CASSFPGQGRAFF.

The chain recombines TRBV5-1 with TRBJ2-1; maybe TRBD2 (5 bases). Germline lookup yields CDR1 SGHRS and CDR2 YFSETQ. The germline V and J ends were trimmed by 0 bases and 1 base, with 11 bases remaining between them. This CDR3 spans 16 amino acids. The CDR3 loop reads CASSLVAGASYNEQFF. Written as DNA, the CDR3 is TGCGCCAGCAGCTTGGTCGCGGGTGCGTCCTACAATGAGCAGTTCTTC.

CDR3 sequence: CASSGGQQVEKLFF. The CDR3, as DNA: TGTGCCAGCAGCGGGGGACAGCAGGTTGAAAAACTGTTTTTT. The chain has TRBV28 and TRBJ1-4, with TRBD1 matching 7 bases. V shed 6 bases and J 7 bases; nucleotides not matched to a gene: 8. Germline assignment: CDR1 MDHEN and CDR2 SYDVKM. CDR3 length: 14 amino acids.

V gene TRBV6-5 combines with J gene TRBJ2-5; TRBD2 agrees at 8 bases. Germline-derived CDR1 and CDR2 are MNHEY and SVGAGI. Trimming cost V 0 bases and J 2 bases; bases outside gene matches: 5. The CDR3 runs to 16 residues. The CDR3 DNA reads as TGTGCCAGCAGTTACTCTCCGGGAGGGACACAAGAGACCCAGTACTTC. Translated: CASSYSPGGTQETQYF.

This chain uses TRBV13 with TRBJ2-3, with D tentatively TRBD2 (6 bases). This CDR3 spans 13 amino acids. CDR1 is PRHDT, CDR2 FYEKMQ, per germline (reference sequence). The V and J ends lost 8 bases and 4 bases respectively, with 13 bases between them. CDR3 sequence reads: CASRRGLADTQYF. DNA for the CDR3: TGTGCCAGCCGCCGGGGGTTGGCAGATACGCAGTATTTT.

Remarks on this clone: The junction does not match germline at one end; this may be a read error. CDR3 bases: TGTGCCCGGAGTCTGGACAGATTCTCCTATAATTCACCCCTCCACTTT. Its translation: CARSLDRFSYNSPLHF. The rearrangement joins TRBV30 to TRBJ1-6; D perhaps matches TRBD1 (6 bases). Germline assignment: CDR1 GTSNPN and CDR2 SVGIG (reference sequence). This CDR3 spans 16 amino acids.

The chain combines TRBV6-5 with TRBJ2-7, with 8 bases matching TRBD2. V shed 4 bases, J shed 6 bases, and the junction held 8 bases outside the gene matches. This CDR3 has 14 residues. The germline V gene has CDR1 MNHEY and CDR2 SVGAGI. The DNA for the CDR3 is TGTGCCAGCAGTTTGACGGGGGGGAGGGGCGAGCAGTACTTC. This translates into CASSLTGGRGEQYF.

The chain joins TRBV5-6 to TRBJ2-7; TRBD1 might be the D (6 bases). V lost 7 bases and J 0 bases, leaving 17 bases between the germline ends. Germline V gene data show CDR1 as SGHDT and CDR2 as YYEEEE. CDR3 size: 15 residues. The CDR3 loop is CASADWGRISYEQYF. The CDR3 DNA reads as TGTGCCAGCGCGGACTGGGGGCGAATCTCCTACGAGCAGTACTTC.

The DNA of the CDR3 is TGTGCCAGCAGTTCCGATGCTAGCGGGGGGGCCAACTACGAGCAGTACTTC. Encoded protein: CASSSDASGGANYEQYF. V usage is TRBV25-1 and J usage is TRBJ2-7; TRBD2 matches 12 bases. This CDR3 has 17 residues. V was pared by 5 bases and J by 3 bases, with 11 bases of the junction left unmatched. The germline V gene encodes CDR1 MGHDK and CDR2 SYGVNS.

The chain combines TRBV5-1 with TRBJ2-7; D is perhaps TRBD2 (5 bases). CDR1 SGHRS and CDR2 YFSETQ come from the germline V gene. V lost 6 bases and J lost 6, with 25 bases in between. The CDR3 is made up of 16 amino acids. The chain's CDR3 is CASKLGMDSGAVEQYF. The CDR3 DNA follows: TGCGCCAGCAAGCTTGGTATGGACTCCGGAGCGGTCGAGCAGTACTTC.

The J gene is TRBJ1-2, the V gene TRBV7-9; 7 positions match TRBD1. This CDR3 has 16 residues. Germline values: CDR1 SEHNR, CDR2 FQNEAQ (reference sequence). V trimming: 4 bases; J trimming: 0 bases; junction bases outside the gene matches: 8. As DNA, the CDR3 is TGTGCCAGCAGCTCGACCTCCGGGACAGCTAACTATGGCTACACCTTC. Its translation: CASSSTSGTANYGYTF.

The V and J genes are TRBV6-1 and TRBJ1-4, with unresolved D. Per the germline V gene, CDR1 is MNHNS and CDR2 is SASEGT. The CDR3 runs 14 residues. Trimming pared 7 bases from V and 5 bases from J, leaving 14 bases between. CDR3 coding DNA: TGTGCCAGCACCACCACAGACCTAAATGAAAAACTGTTTTTT. This codes for CASTTTDLNEKLFF.

The gene calls are TRBV4-1 and TRBJ2-1, with D possibly matching TRBD1 (6 bases). This CDR3 is 14 amino acids long. The V gene lost 1 base and the J gene lost 4 bases, with 8 bases spanning the gap. Germline V lookup: CDR1 MGHRA, CDR2 YSYEKL. The CDR3, as DNA: TGCGCCAGCAGCCAAGCGACAGGTTACAATGAGCAGTTCTTC. Translating gives CASSQATGYNEQFF.

The chain carries TRBV5-3 and TRBJ2-1; a possible D gene is TRBD1 (6 bases). TRBV5-3 is an ORF, with its function uncertain. V lost 0 bases to trimming and J lost 6 bases, with 16 bases between them. The CDR3 covers 16 residues. The CDR3 spells CARSLARGSLINEQFF. In DNA, the CDR3 is TGTGCCAGAAGCTTGGCTAGGGGGAGCCTTATCAATGAGCAGTTCTTC.

This clone turned up a few times. The chain has TRBV15 and TRBJ2-7, with a possible D match to TRBD2 (7 bases). Between the trimmed V and J ends, which lost 6 bases and 3 bases, there was a span of 15 bases. This CDR3 is built from 14 residues. Germline-derived CDR1 and CDR2 are LNHNV and YYDKDF (reference sequence). The CDR3 reads CATSLRGADYEQYF. The CDR3 DNA is TGTGCCACCAGTCTCCGGGGGGCCGACTACGAGCAGTACTTC.

This rearrangement joins TRBV18 to TRBJ1-3; 11 nucleotides align to TRBD1. J lost 2 bases, V lost 1 base, and 1 base had no gene match. The CDR3 is made up of 16 amino acids. Germline CDR1 is KGHSH and CDR2 is LQKENI. In nucleotides, the CDR3 is TGTGCCAGCTCACCACAGGACAGGGGGCCTGGAAACACCATATATTTT. The encoded protein is CASSPQDRGPGNTIYF.

The CDR3 DNA reads as TGTGCCAGCAGCTTGGGAGGGAACTCCAGGTACAATGAGCAGTTCTTC. Amino acid sequence: CASSLGGNSRYNEQFF. V gene TRBV5-6 combines with J gene TRBJ2-1; D is perhaps TRBD2 (5 bases). Trimming removed 0 bases at V and 4 bases at J, with 14 bases between. Looked up from germline, CDR1 is SGHDT and CDR2 is YYEEEE. The CDR3 totals 16 residues.

This chain uses TRBV11-2 with TRBJ1-1; TRBD1 matches 7 bases. In germline, CDR1 is SGHAT, CDR2 FQNNGV. This CDR3 comprises 13 residues. V was pared by 5 bases and J by 6 bases, with 6 bases of the junction left unmatched. CDR3 sequence reads: CASSPGTAPEAFF. Written as DNA, the CDR3 is TGTGCCAGCAGCCCCGGGACAGCGCCTGAAGCTTTCTTT.

The chain employs TRBV2 and TRBJ2-1; 9 bases are a match to TRBD1. The germline gives CDR1 SNHLY, CDR2 FYNNEI. The CDR3 runs to 13 residues. The V gene end was trimmed by 7 bases and the J gene end by 7 bases; junction bases not matched to a gene: 5. DNA of the CDR3: TGTGCCAGCATCGAGGGGACAGGGAATGAGCAGTTCTTC. Amino acid sequence: CASIEGTGNEQFF.

The rearrangement joins TRBV4-2 to TRBJ2-2, with a possible D match to TRBD1 (6 bases). The germline V gene encodes CDR1 LGHNA and CDR2 YNFKEQ. This CDR3 has 16 amino acids. With 0 bases removed from V and 2 bases from J, the gap between germline ends came to 10 bases. The CDR3 DNA sequence: TGTGCCAGCAGCCAAGAGGGGGCCCTCAACACCGGGGAGCTGTTTTTT. This gives the protein CASSQEGALNTGELFF.

V usage is TRBV6-1 and J usage is TRBJ2-5; tentative D call: TRBD1 (6 bases). Germline V gene data show CDR1 as MNHNS and CDR2 as SASEGT. CDR3 size: 13 residues. Trimming stripped 7 bases from V and 5 bases from J, with 14 bases between. The CDR3 nucleotides read TGTGCCAGCACCCCAGGGGTGCGCGAGACCCAGTACTTC. It translates to CASTPGVRETQYF.

The chain combines TRBV10-3 with TRBJ1-1; D unresolved. The V gene lost 3 bases and the J gene lost 0 bases, with 5 bases spanning the gap. Looked up from germline, CDR1 is ENHRY and CDR2 is SYGVKD. This CDR3 is built from 13 residues. CDR3 residues: CAISDRMNTEAFF. The CDR3 nucleotides read TGTGCCATCAGTGACAGAATGAACACTGAAGCTTTCTTT.

V usage is TRBV7-3 and J usage is TRBJ2-5; 9 bases fit TRBD2. The CDR3 extends over 16 amino acids. V was pared by 2 bases and J by 3 bases, with 7 bases of the junction left unmatched. From germline, CDR1 is SGHTA and CDR2 FQGTGA. This CDR3 is CASSLFSGGEEETQYF. The CDR3 DNA reads as TGTGCCAGCAGCTTATTTAGCGGGGGAGAAGAAGAGACCCAGTACTTC. The variable domain in full, with the rest retrieved from reference TRBV7-3 and TRBJ2-5, is GAGVSQTPSNKVTEKGKYVELRCDPISGHTALYWYRQSLGQGPEFLIYFQGTGAADDSGLPNDRFFAVRPEGSVSTLKIQRTERGDSAVYLCASSLFSGGEEETQYFGPGTRLLVL.

The chain couples TRBV9 to TRBJ2-2; no clear D. With 0 bases removed from V and 6 bases from J, the gap between germline ends came to 3 bases. Germline V gene lookup returns CDR1 SGDLS and CDR2 YYNGEE. The CDR3 sequence is 12 residues long. The CDR3 nucleotides read TGTGCCAGCAGCGTAGTAGCCGGGGAGCTGTTTTTT. Its translation: CASSVVAGELFF.